These T cell receptor beta chains were read from a single sample in a study of lymphopenia after photon versus proton radiotherapy. Measured with immunoSEQ multiplex PCR; TCRdb has only the in-frame clones, and not every one. The table records 40,000 or so clones, around 86% of them present only once. The sequences come from peripheral blood, collected from a patient treated with photon-based radiotherapy. The receptors here all came from a man between 40 and 49 years old with gastric cancer. Both conserved end residues are part of each CDR3. D genes are given only for firm matches. Clone size, where shown, is once, few, many, or a class for clones that have expanded.

d_call,v_call,j_call,clone_size,cdr3_nt,cdr3_aa
NA,TRBV27,TRBJ2-7,NA,TGTGCCAGCAGTTTATCGTGGGGGGCACCCCACGAGCAGTACTTC,CASSLSWGAPHEQYF
TRBD1,TRBV19,TRBJ1-2,once,TGTGCCAGTAACCCGGGACAGAACCTTCCCTATGGCTACACCTTC,CASNPGQNLPYGYTF
NA,TRBV18,TRBJ1-3,NA,TGTGCCAGCTCACCCCCTCTTCTTGGAAACACCATATATTTT,CASSPPLLGNTIYF
NA,TRBV15,TRBJ1-1,NA,TGTGCCACCAGCAGAGATCCGGGCGGGGCTGAAGCTTTCTTT,CATSRDPGGAEAFF
NA,TRBV7-5,TRBJ1-2,NA,TGTGCCAGCAGCTTAGGGACAGCCTACACCTTC,CASSLGTAYTF
NA,TRBV5-5,TRBJ1-1,NA,TGTGCCAGCAGTTCCCGCCCTGCAGGGGCTTCTGAAGCTTTCTTT,CASSSRPAGASEAFF
NA,TRBV7-8,TRBJ1-4,NA,TGTGCCAGCAGCTTAGAAGGCCGGGGGGAAAAACTGTTTTTT,CASSLEGRGEKLFF
TRBD1,TRBV5-1,TRBJ2-7,once,TGCGCCAGCAGCGGACAGGGCAACGAGCAGTACTTC,CASSGQGNEQYF
NA,TRBV7-9,TRBJ1-5,NA,TGTGCCAGCAGCCCAAGGGGCCAGCCCCAGCATTTT,CASSPRGQPQHF
NA,TRBV4-1,TRBJ2-7,NA,TGCGCCAGCAGCCAAGAAGGGGGTCGGGGGGCCATCGAGCAGTACTTC,CASSQEGGRGAIEQYF
NA,TRBV5-6,TRBJ1-3,NA,TGTGCCAGCAGCTTGCCTAGAGGACACAGCTCTGGAAACACCATATATTTT,CASSLPRGHSSGNTIYF
TRBD1,TRBV2,TRBJ1-1,NA,TGTGCCAGCAGCGCCGACAGGGAGACTGAAGCTTTCTTT,CASSADRETEAFF
TRBD1,TRBV4-1,TRBJ1-4,NA,TGCGCCAGCAGCCAAGGACCGGGACAGGGAGGGACAAAACTGTTTTTT,CASSQGPGQGGTKLFF
NA,TRBV2,TRBJ1-1,NA,TGTGCCAGCAGCTCACAGGTGGGGACTGAAGCTTTCTTT,CASSSQVGTEAFF
NA,TRBV7-2,TRBJ2-5,NA,TGTGCCAGCAGCTTAGTGCAGGGACAAGAGACCCAGTACTTC,CASSLVQGQETQYF
NA,TRBV4-1,TRBJ2-7,NA,TGCGCCAGCAGCCAACCCGGGGGCTACGAGCAGTACTTC,CASSQPGGYEQYF
NA,TRBV10-3,TRBJ2-7,few,TGTGCCATCAGGGACGGCACCTACGAGCAGTACTTC,CAIRDGTYEQYF
TRBD1,TRBV5-6,TRBJ1-1,NA,TGTGCCAGCAGCTGGGACAGCTATGAAGCTTTCTTT,CASSWDSYEAFF
TRBD1,TRBV4-2,TRBJ2-7,NA,TGTGCCAGCAGCCCACCGGGACAGGGTTTCTACGAGCAGTACTTC,CASSPPGQGFYEQYF
NA,TRBV18,TRBJ2-3,medium-sized,TGTGCCAGCTCACAGTGGGCAGAGACGCAGTATTTT,CASSQWAETQYF
TRBD2,TRBV7-8,TRBJ2-5,NA,TGTGCCAGCAGCCTCGGACTAGCGGGGGGCGCGTACCAAGAGACCCAGTACTTC,CASSLGLAGGAYQETQYF
NA,TRBV14,TRBJ1-1,NA,TGTGCCAGCAGCCAAACCAGGGACACCACGACCACTGAAGCTTTCTTT,CASSQTRDTTTTEAFF
TRBD1,TRBV2,TRBJ1-1,NA,TGTGCCAGCAGTGAACCGGGACAGGAAGGTTTCTTT,CASSEPGQEGFF
TRBD1,TRBV23-1,TRBJ1-2,NA,TGCGCCAGCAGTCGGACCCGGGGACAGGGCTGGGCTGCTAACTATGGCTACACCTTC,CASSRTRGQGWAANYGYTF
NA,TRBV7-2,TRBJ1-2,NA,TGTGCCAGCAGCTTAGTTGTTCAGGGAGGTGGCTACACCTTC,CASSLVVQGGGYTF
NA,TRBV12-5,TRBJ2-7,once,TGTGCTAGTGGTTTGGGACTTTACGAGCAGTACTTC,CASGLGLYEQYF
TRBD1,TRBV7-3,TRBJ1-1,NA,TGTGCCAGCAGCCCCTCCGACAGGGGGTCAGAAGCTTTCTTT,CASSPSDRGSEAFF
NA,TRBV27,TRBJ2-1,NA,TGTGCCAGCAGTTTATACAGCTACAATGAGCAGTTCTTC,CASSLYSYNEQFF
TRBD2,TRBV5-1,TRBJ2-5,NA,TGCGCCAGCAGCTTGGCGAGCGGGGGGTCACAAGAGACCCAGTACTTC,CASSLASGGSQETQYF
NA,TRBV5-1,TRBJ1-4,once,TGCGCCAGCAGCTTGATGGGGGCAACTAATGAAAAACTGTTTTTT,CASSLMGATNEKLFF
NA,TRBV5-1,TRBJ2-7,NA,TGCGCCAGCAGCAGAGAAACGGGCTTCTACGAGCAGTACTTC,CASSRETGFYEQYF
NA,TRBV16,TRBJ1-1,few,TGTGCCAGCAGCTACGGGGGTAGGTCTGAAGCTTTCTTT,CASSYGGRSEAFF
NA,TRBV5-4,TRBJ2-2,NA,TGTGCCAGCAGCTTAAGGGGCGATACCGGGGAGCTGTTTTTT,CASSLRGDTGELFF
NA,TRBV5-6,TRBJ1-2,few,TGTGCCAGCAGCCGGGACCAGAACTATGGCTACACCTTC,CASSRDQNYGYTF
TRBD2,TRBV28,TRBJ2-5,NA,TGTGCCAGCAGTCCACTAACTAGCGGGAGGGGAGAGACCCAGTACTTC,CASSPLTSGRGETQYF
NA,TRBV5-4,TRBJ1-1,NA,TGTGCCAGCAGCCTGGGTACTAGCGAAGCTTTCTTT,CASSLGTSEAFF
TRBD2,TRBV9,TRBJ2-2,NA,TGTGCCAGCAGCCCCGGGGGGGCGACCACCGGGGAGCTGTTTTTT,CASSPGGATTGELFF
TRBD1,TRBV19,TRBJ1-5,NA,TGTGCCAGTAGTGATCAGGGGGTAGGCAATCAGCCCCAGCATTTT,CASSDQGVGNQPQHF
NA,TRBV7-2,TRBJ1-1,NA,TGTGCCAGCAGCTGGGAAGCTTGGGGCACTGAAGCTTTCTTT,CASSWEAWGTEAFF
TRBD1,TRBV7-2,TRBJ1-2,NA,TGTGCCAGCAGCCCCGGACAGGGGGCTAAGAGCTACACCTTC,CASSPGQGAKSYTF
NA,TRBV9,TRBJ1-4,few,TGTGCCAGCAGCCCGATGGGCGCGGCTAATGAAAAACTGTTTTTT,CASSPMGAANEKLFF
NA,TRBV5-6,TRBJ2-2,NA,TGTGCCAGCAGCGGGACAATGAACACCGGGGAGCTGTTTTTT,CASSGTMNTGELFF
TRBD1,TRBV19,TRBJ2-7,NA,TGTGCCAGTAGTATCCGGAGACAGGGGGCGCGGGAGCAGTACTTC,CASSIRRQGAREQYF
NA,TRBV5-1,TRBJ2-7,once,TGCGCCAGCAGCTCAACCGTCGACTTCAGCAGGAGGACGCCCTACGAGCAGTACTTC,CASSSTVDFSRRTPYEQYF
TRBD1,TRBV5-1,TRBJ1-4,NA,TGCGCCAGCAGCCTTGAGTCCAGGGGGCCGTTGGGAAAACTGTTTTTT,CASSLESRGPLGKLFF